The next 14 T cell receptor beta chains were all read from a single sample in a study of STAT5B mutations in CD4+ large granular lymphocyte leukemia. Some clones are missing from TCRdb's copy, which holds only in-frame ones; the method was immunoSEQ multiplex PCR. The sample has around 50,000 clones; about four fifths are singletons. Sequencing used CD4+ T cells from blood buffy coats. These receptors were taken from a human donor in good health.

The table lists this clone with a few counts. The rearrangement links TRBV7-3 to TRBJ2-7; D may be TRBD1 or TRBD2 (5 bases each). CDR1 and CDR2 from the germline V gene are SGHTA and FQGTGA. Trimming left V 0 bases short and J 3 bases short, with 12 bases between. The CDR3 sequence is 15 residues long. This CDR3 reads CASSLTGDGHYEQYF. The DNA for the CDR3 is TGTGCCAGCAGCTTAACGGGGGACGGACACTACGAGCAGTACTTC. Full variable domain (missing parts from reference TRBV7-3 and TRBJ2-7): GAGVSQTPSNKVTEKGKYVELRCDPISGHTALYWYRQSLGQGPEFLIYFQGTGAADDSGLPNDRFFAVRPEGSVSTLKIQRTERGDSAVYLCASSLTGDGHYEQYFGPGTRLTVT.

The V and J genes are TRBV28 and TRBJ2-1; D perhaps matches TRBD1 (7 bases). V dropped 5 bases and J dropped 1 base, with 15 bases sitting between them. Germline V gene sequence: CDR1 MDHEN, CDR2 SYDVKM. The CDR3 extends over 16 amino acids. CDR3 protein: CASSSQGGFSYNEQFF. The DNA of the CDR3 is TGTGCCAGCAGTAGTCAGGGGGGTTTTTCCTACAATGAGCAGTTCTTC.

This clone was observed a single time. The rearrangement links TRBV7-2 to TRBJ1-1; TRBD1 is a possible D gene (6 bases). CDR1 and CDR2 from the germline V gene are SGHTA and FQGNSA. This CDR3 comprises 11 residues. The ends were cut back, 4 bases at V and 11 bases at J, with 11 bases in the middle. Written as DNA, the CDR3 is TGTGCCAGCAGCTCACACAGGGCTGCTTTCTTT. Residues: CASSSHRAAFF.

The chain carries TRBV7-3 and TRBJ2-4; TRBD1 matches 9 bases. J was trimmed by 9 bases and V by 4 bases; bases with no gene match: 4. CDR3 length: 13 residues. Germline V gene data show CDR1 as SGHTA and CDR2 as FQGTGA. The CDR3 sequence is CASSSGQGFIQYF. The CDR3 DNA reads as TGTGCCAGCAGCTCGGGACAGGGATTCATTCAGTACTTC.

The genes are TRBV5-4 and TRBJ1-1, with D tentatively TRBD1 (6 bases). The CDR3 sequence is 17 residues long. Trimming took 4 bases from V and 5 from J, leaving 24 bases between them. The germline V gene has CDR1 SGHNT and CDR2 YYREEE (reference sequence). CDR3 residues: CASSASGGGGRRTEAFF. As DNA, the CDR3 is TGTGCCAGCAGCGCATCCGGAGGGGGAGGGAGAAGGACTGAAGCTTTCTTT.

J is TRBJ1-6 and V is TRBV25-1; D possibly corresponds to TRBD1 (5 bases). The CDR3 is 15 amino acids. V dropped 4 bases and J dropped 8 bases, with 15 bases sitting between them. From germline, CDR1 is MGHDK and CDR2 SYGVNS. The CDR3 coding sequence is TGTGCCAGCAGTGCCTTCGCGGGGGACGATTCACCCCTCCACTTT. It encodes CASSAFAGDDSPLHF.

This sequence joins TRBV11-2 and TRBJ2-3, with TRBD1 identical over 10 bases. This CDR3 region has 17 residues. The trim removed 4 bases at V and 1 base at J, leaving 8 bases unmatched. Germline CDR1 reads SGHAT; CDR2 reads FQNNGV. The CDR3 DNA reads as TGTGCCAGCAGCTCATTAACGGGGACAGGGGGCACAGATACGCAGTATTTT. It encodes CASSSLTGTGGTDTQYF.

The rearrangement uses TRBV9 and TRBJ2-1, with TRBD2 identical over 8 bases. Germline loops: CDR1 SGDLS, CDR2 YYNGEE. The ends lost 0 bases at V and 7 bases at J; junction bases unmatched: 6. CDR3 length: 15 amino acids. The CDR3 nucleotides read TGTGCCAGCAGCGTAGAAAGCGGGAGTGGTAATGAGCAGTTCTTC. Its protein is CASSVESGSGNEQFF.

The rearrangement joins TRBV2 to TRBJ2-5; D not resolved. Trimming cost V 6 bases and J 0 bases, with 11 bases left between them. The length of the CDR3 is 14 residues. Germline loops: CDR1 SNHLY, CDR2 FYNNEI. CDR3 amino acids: CASSPRQHQETQYF. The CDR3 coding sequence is TGTGCCAGCAGCCCCAGGCAGCACCAAGAGACCCAGTACTTC.

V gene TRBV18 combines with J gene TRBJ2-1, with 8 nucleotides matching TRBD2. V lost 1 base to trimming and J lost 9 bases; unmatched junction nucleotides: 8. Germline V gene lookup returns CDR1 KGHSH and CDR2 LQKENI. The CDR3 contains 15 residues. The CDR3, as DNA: TGTGCCAGCTCACCACTCGAGGCGGGAGGAGTTGAGCAGTTCTTC. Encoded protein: CASSPLEAGGVEQFF.

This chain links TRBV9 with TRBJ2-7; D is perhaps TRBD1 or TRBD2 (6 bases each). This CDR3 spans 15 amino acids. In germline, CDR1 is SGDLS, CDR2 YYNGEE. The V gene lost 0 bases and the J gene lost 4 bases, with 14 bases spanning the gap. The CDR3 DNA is TGTGCCAGCAGCGTAGGTCTGGGGGCGGGATACGAGCAGTACTTC. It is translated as CASSVGLGAGYEQYF.

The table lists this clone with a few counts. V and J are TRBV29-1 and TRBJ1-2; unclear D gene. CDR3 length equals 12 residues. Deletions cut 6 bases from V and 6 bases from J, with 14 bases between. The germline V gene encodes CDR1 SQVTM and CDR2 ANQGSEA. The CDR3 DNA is TGCAGCGTAGGGAGCTTAAACCATGGCTACACCTTC. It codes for CSVGSLNHGYTF.

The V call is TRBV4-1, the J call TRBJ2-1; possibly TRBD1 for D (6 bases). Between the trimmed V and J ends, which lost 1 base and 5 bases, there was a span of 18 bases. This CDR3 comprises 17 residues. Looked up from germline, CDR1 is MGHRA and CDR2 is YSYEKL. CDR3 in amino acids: CASSQGRAQGLHNEQFF. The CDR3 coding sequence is TGCGCCAGCAGCCAAGGCCGGGCTCAGGGGCTTCACAATGAGCAGTTCTTC.

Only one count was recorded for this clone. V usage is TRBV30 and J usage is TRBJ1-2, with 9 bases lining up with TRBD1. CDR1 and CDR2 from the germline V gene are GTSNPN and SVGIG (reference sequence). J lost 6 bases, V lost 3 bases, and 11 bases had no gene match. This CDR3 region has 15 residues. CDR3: CAWSADRGYRDGYTF. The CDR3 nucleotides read TGTGCCTGGAGCGCCGACAGGGGGTATAGGGATGGCTACACCTTC.